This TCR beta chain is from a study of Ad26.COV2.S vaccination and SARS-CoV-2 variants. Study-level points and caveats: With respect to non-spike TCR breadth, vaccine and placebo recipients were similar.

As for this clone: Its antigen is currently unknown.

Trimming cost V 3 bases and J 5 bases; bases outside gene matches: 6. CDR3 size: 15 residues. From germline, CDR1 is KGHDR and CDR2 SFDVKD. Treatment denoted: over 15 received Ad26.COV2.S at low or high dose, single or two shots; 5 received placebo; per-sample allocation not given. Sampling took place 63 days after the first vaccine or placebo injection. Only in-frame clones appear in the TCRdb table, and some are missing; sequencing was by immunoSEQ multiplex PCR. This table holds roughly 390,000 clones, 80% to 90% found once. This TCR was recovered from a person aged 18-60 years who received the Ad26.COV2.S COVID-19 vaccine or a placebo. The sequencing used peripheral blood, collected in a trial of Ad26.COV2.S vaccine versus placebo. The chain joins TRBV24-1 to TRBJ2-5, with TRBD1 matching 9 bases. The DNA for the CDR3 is TGTGCCACCAGTGATCCACAGGGGGCAGGGGAGACCCAGTACTTC. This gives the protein CATSDPQGAGETQYF.